This T cell receptor beta chain comes out of a study of shared clonotypes between healthy human individuals. Whole-study results and caveats: Generally, naive subsets (rather than memory subsets) showed larger estimated richness. It was expected that sequencing depth would affect clonotype sharing among donors.

Notes on this clone: Its target is not known.

Terminally differentiated effector memory CD45RA+ cells were left out of the naive CD8 fraction, which was CD45RO-negative and positively selected for CCR7. Profiling relied on immunoSEQ multiplex PCR, and the TCRdb table lists in-frame clones only, not all of them. The data contain around 1,900,000 clones, 90% to 95% of them seen just once; the ten biggest clones take up less than 2%. The ends lost 6 bases at V and 8 bases at J; junction bases unmatched: 7. Germline CDR1 is MDHEN and CDR2 is SYDVKM. CDR3 length equals 16 residues. Sequencing input: naive CD8+ T cells from PBMCs. V and J are TRBV28 and TRBJ2-1, with TRBD2 matching over 16 bases. This TCR derives from a man aged 18-30 years in good health. Some clones in this sample may be carry-over from other donors' samples. The CDR3 reads CASSWGLAGGVDEQFF. The CDR3 nucleotides read TGTGCCAGCAGCTGGGGACTAGCGGGAGGGGTCGATGAGCAGTTCTTC.